These 14 T cell receptor beta chains were all obtained from the same sample, sequenced in a study of early T cells in non-severe SARS-CoV-2 infection. TCRdb used MiXCR to reprocess the 5' RACE reads, holding one entry per CDR3 protein. The sample lists roughly 64,000 distinct CDR3 sequences, under 15% occurring once. The sample was whole blood. The receptors were sampled from an adult who was a healthcare worker with PCR-confirmed SARS-CoV-2 infection or an uninfected control (not recorded which).

This clonotype was seen a handful of times. The rearrangement links TRBV5-1 to TRBJ1-4, with 8 nucleotides matching TRBD1. The CDR3 is made up of 15 amino acids. The germline CDR1 and CDR2 sequences are SGHRS and YFSETQ. The junction had 9 bases not matched to a gene; V was cut back by 6 bases and J by 5 bases. The CDR3, as DNA: TGCGCCAGCACCTTCGATGGGACAGGAAATGAAAAACTGTTTTTT. Translation: CASTFDGTGNEKLFF.

The sample holds a few counts of this clonotype. The rearrangement joins TRBV30 to TRBJ1-1, with 7 bases identical to TRBD1. CDR1 and CDR2 (germline): GTSNPN, SVGIG (reference sequence). V shed 0 bases, J shed 7 bases, and the junction held 5 bases outside the gene matches. The CDR3 spans 13 residues. CDR3 in amino acids: CAWSVQGEVEAFF. DNA of the CDR3: TGTGCCTGGAGTGTGCAGGGGGAGGTTGAAGCTTTCTTT.

This clonotype came up a few times. The rearrangement links TRBV9 to TRBJ2-3, with 8 nucleotides matching TRBD2. V was clipped by 4 bases and J by 5 bases; unmatched bases: 12. The CDR3 contains 16 residues. CDR1 and CDR2 from the germline V gene are SGDLS and YYNGEE. Written as DNA, the CDR3 is TGTGCCAGCAGCCCAAGGACTAGCCCCGCAGGAGATACGCAGTATTTT. Translation: CASSPRTSPAGDTQYF.

This clonotype occurred many times. The chain has TRBV9 and TRBJ1-1; 7 positions match TRBD1. The CDR3 consists of 14 residues. V trimming: 4 bases; J trimming: 5 bases; junction bases outside the gene matches: 8. The germline gives CDR1 SGDLS, CDR2 YYNGEE. The CDR3 sequence: CASSQRQGGTEAFF. The CDR3 DNA sequence: TGTGCCAGCAGCCAAAGACAGGGTGGGACTGAAGCTTTCTTT.

There are many counts of this clonotype. The chain recombines TRBV11-3 with TRBJ1-1; D gene unclear. This CDR3 spans 14 amino acids. The ends were cut back, 0 bases at V and 0 bases at J, with 5 bases in the middle. CDR1 is SGHNT, CDR2 YENEEA, per germline. CDR3 in DNA: TGTGCCAGCAGCTTAGACAGCATGAACACTGAAGCTTTCTTT. Its translation: CASSLDSMNTEAFF.

The rearrangement joins TRBV18 to TRBJ2-1; 9 nucleotides match TRBD2. The CDR3 consists of 16 residues. Per germline, CDR1 KGHSH and CDR2 LQKENI. The trim removed 4 bases at V and 5 bases at J, leaving 9 bases unmatched. The chain's CDR3 is CASSQLRGGAHNEQFF. The CDR3 DNA reads as TGTGCCAGCTCACAACTGCGGGGGGGCGCCCACAATGAGCAGTTCTTC.

This clonotype was found a few times. The chain couples TRBV6-2 or TRBV6-3 to TRBJ2-1, with 8 bases matching TRBD1. Germline V gene data show CDR1 as MNHEY and CDR2 as SVGEGT. The CDR3 totals 14 residues. J lost 8 bases, V lost 2 bases, and 5 bases had no gene match. In DNA form, the CDR3 reads TGTGCCAGCAGTTACCCAGCAGGGGGCTATGAGCAGTTCTTC. Translated, it gives CASSYPAGGYEQFF.

The chain recombines TRBV5-1 with TRBJ1-4, with a tentative D call TRBD1 (6 bases). CDR1 is SGHRS and CDR2 is YFSETQ in the germline V gene. Trimming took 0 bases from V and 8 from J, leaving 11 bases between them. The CDR3 spans 14 residues. CDR3 DNA: TGCGCCAGCAGCTTGGCGGGGGCGGGAGAAAAACTGTTTTTT. Residues: CASSLAGAGEKLFF.

In its sample, this clonotype was seen a few times. The chain combines TRBV11-2 with TRBJ2-7; D unresolved. The V end was cut by 1 base, the J end by 7 bases, with 8 bases between. In germline, CDR1 is SGHAT, CDR2 FQNNGV. The CDR3 runs 12 residues. The CDR3 nucleotides read TGTGCCAGCAGCTTAGGGCTGGGGGAGCAGTACTTC. Its translation is CASSLGLGEQYF.

In its sample, this clonotype was seen a few times. The chain is built from TRBV6-6 and TRBJ1-1; D remains unclear. CDR3 length: 14 amino acids. Germline V gene data show CDR1 as MNHNY and CDR2 as SVGAGI (reference sequence). Trimming took off 4 bases at V and 4 bases at J, with 13 bases between the two ends. The CDR3 nucleotides read TGTGCCAGCAGTTTACTTTTCAGGAGCACTGAAGCTTTCTTT. As protein: CASSLLFRSTEAFF.

This clonotype has only one observation. CDR3 protein: CSVEDREYEQYF. CDR3 DNA sequence: TGCAGCGTTGAGGACAGGGAGTACGAGCAGTACTTC. The rearrangement links TRBV29-1 to TRBJ2-7; 8 nucleotides line up with TRBD1. Losses at the gene ends were 3 bases for V and 4 bases for J; bases not matched to a gene: 2. The CDR3 runs to 12 residues. Germline V gives CDR1 SQVTM, CDR2 ANQGSEA.

The chain combines TRBV13 with TRBJ2-5; D is unresolved. CDR1 is PRHDT, CDR2 FYEKMQ, per germline (reference sequence). The germline V and J ends were trimmed by 1 base and 5 bases, with 8 bases remaining between them. This CDR3 is 13 amino acids long. The CDR3 region is CASSLVGRETQYF. CDR3 nucleotide sequence: TGTGCCAGCAGCTTAGTGGGTCGGGAGACCCAGTACTTC.

On this clonotype: A read error is possible here, since a much larger clone lies one base away. The rearrangement uses TRBV6-1 and TRBJ1-2; TRBD1 matches at 10 bases. This CDR3 spans 13 amino acids. Germline assignment: CDR1 MNHNS and CDR2 SASEGT. This CDR3 reads CVSNDRGLYGYTF. DNA of the CDR3: TGTGTCAGCAACGACAGGGGGCTTTATGGCTACACCTTC.

On this clonotype: This may be a read error: a much more frequent sequence differs by one nucleotide. This chain links TRBV5-6 with TRBJ2-4; D unresolved. The CDR3 has 12 residues. CDR1 SGHDT and CDR2 YYEEEE come from the germline V gene. CDR3 in amino acids: CVSSLDPDIQYF. The CDR3 DNA reads as TGTGTCAGCAGCTTGGACCCGGACATTCAGTACTTC.